This is a list of T cell receptor beta chains from one sample in a study of technical replicates of blood from several donors. Clones were read by immunoSEQ multiplex PCR, and TCRdb kept only the in-frame ones, dropping some. Among around 100,000 clones listed, roughly 95% were seen once. The sequenced sample was T cells isolated from PBMCs. These receptors all come from a human donor in good health. The CDR3 runs from the conserved cysteine through the conserved F or W. The D gene is left open where the match is weak. Rows give clone size only sometimes, using once, few, many, or a class for an expanded clone.

cdr3_nt,cdr3_aa,d_call,v_call,clone_size,j_call
TGCGCCAGCAGCCTACGACAGTTACAAGAGACCCAGTACTTC,CASSLRQLQETQYF,-,TRBV4-1,-,TRBJ2-5
TGTGCCAGCAGTTATCGGGGAGGGCCCCAATACGAGCAGTACTTC,CASSYRGGPQYEQYF,TRBD2,TRBV6-6,-,TRBJ2-7
TGTGCCAGCAGCGTAGACGGGGTTCGAGAGACCCAGTACTTC,CASSVDGVRETQYF,-,TRBV9,-,TRBJ2-5
TGTGCCAGTACCCGGGACAGGACCTACAATGAGCAGTTCTTC,CASTRDRTYNEQFF,TRBD1,TRBV19,-,TRBJ2-1
TGTGCCATCAGTGCCGGACTAGCGCGTTCCTACAATGAGCAGTTCTTC,CAISAGLARSYNEQFF,TRBD2,TRBV10-3,-,TRBJ2-1
TGTGCCAGCAGGCCGGGGACTCTATATGGCTACACCTTC,CASRPGTLYGYTF,-,TRBV6-6,-,TRBJ1-2
TGTGCCAGCAGTGCAGGCGCCGGGACAGGGGGGTACGAGCAGTACTTC,CASSAGAGTGGYEQYF,TRBD1,TRBV6-1,-,TRBJ2-7
TGCGCCAGCAGCCAAGAATACCGGGTATACAATGAGCAGTTCTTC,CASSQEYRVYNEQFF,-,TRBV4-3,once,TRBJ2-1
TGTGCCAGCACCATACAGTTCTCTGGAAACACCATATATTTT,CASTIQFSGNTIYF,-,TRBV13,-,TRBJ1-3
TGTGCCAGCAGCTTTAGTTTAGCGGGAACTGAGCAGTTCTTC,CASSFSLAGTEQFF,TRBD2,TRBV7-2,once,TRBJ2-1
TGTGCCAGCAGTGACAGAAGTTTCTATGGCTACACCTTC,CASSDRSFYGYTF,-,TRBV2,-,TRBJ1-2
TGCGCCAGCAGCCAAGGCCCGCCCAGTGACATAGGACTAGCGAGATACAATGAGCAGTTCTTC,CASSQGPPSDIGLARYNEQFF,TRBD2,TRBV4-3,-,TRBJ2-1
TGTGCCTGGAAACAGGGGGCCGGTTTAATAGCCAAAAACATTCAGTACTTC,CAWKQGAGLIAKNIQYF,TRBD1,TRBV30,-,TRBJ2-4
TGTGCCAGCAGTCCAACTAGCGGGAGAGCCTACGAGCAGTACTTC,CASSPTSGRAYEQYF,TRBD2,TRBV6-5,-,TRBJ2-7
TGTGCCAGCAGCGAACGCCGGGAGCCCTATGGCTACACCTTC,CASSERREPYGYTF,-,TRBV6-1,-,TRBJ1-2
TGTGCCAGCAGCTTAGGGGCTAGCGGGAGCTACGAGCAGTACTTC,CASSLGASGSYEQYF,TRBD2,TRBV7-2,-,TRBJ2-7
TGTGCCAGCAGTTTACGGGGGAACACTGAAGCTTTCTTT,CASSLRGNTEAFF,-,TRBV27,-,TRBJ1-1
TGTGCCAGCAGCTTCAGCGTTCCCAATGAAAAACTGTTTTTT,CASSFSVPNEKLFF,-,TRBV7-9,once,TRBJ1-4
TGTGCCAGCAGCTTGGGATCGGGGAGCACTGAAGCTTTCTTT,CASSLGSGSTEAFF,-,TRBV5-8,-,TRBJ1-1
TGTGCCAGCAGCGTAGGACTAGCGCGAGTAGATACGCAGTATTTT,CASSVGLARVDTQYF,TRBD2,TRBV7-2,-,TRBJ2-3
TGTGCCATCGATTCCGGACAGGCCTACGAGCAGTACTTC,CAIDSGQAYEQYF,TRBD1,TRBV10-3,once,TRBJ2-7
TGCGCCAGCAGCTTGGTTATGGCGGGGACCTCCTACGAGCAGTACTTC,CASSLVMAGTSYEQYF,-,TRBV5-1,once,TRBJ2-7
TGTGCCAGCAGCTTGGTAGGGGCTTATGGCTACACCTTC,CASSLVGAYGYTF,-,TRBV7-4,-,TRBJ1-2
TGTGCCAGCAGCGCGGCCATCTCAGATACGCAGTATTTT,CASSAAISDTQYF,-,TRBV7-9,-,TRBJ2-3
TGTGCCAGCAGCCAAGGCGTGGAGGCGTCCTACGAGCAGTACTTC,CASSQGVEASYEQYF,-,TRBV9,-,TRBJ2-7
TGTGCCAGCAGCACACAGGGAGGAGGGGGCGGCTACACCTTC,CASSTQGGGGGYTF,TRBD1,TRBV9,-,TRBJ1-2
TGTGCCAGCAGCGATCGTAACCGCGAGGACAAGAACACCGGGGAGCTGTTTTTT,CASSDRNREDKNTGELFF,-,TRBV9,-,TRBJ2-2
TGTGCCAGCAGCTTAGGGCAGGGGGCTGGTTTGGGCACTGAAGCTTTCTTT,CASSLGQGAGLGTEAFF,TRBD1,TRBV7-9,-,TRBJ1-1
TGTGCCAGCAGCCCTTTATCGGGACTAGCATACGAGCAGTACTTC,CASSPLSGLAYEQYF,TRBD2,TRBV9,-,TRBJ2-7
TGCGCCAGCAGCTTTAAGGGGAGCACAGATACGCAGTATTTT,CASSFKGSTDTQYF,-,TRBV5-1,once,TRBJ2-3
TGCGCCAGCAGCTTGGACCCGGGCTACGAGCAGTACTTC,CASSLDPGYEQYF,-,TRBV5-1,-,TRBJ2-7
TGTGCCAGCAGTGCGGGCGGCGGGGAGCAGTTCTTC,CASSAGGGEQFF,-,TRBV2,-,TRBJ2-1
TGCGCCAGCAGCCCGGCCGGGACAGGGGGTGAAAAACTGTTTTTT,CASSPAGTGGEKLFF,TRBD1,TRBV5-1,-,TRBJ1-4
TGTGCCATCAGTGAGGGGACAAGTAATGAAAAACTGTTTTTT,CAISEGTSNEKLFF,-,TRBV10-3,once,TRBJ1-4
TGTGCCAGCAGCTTAGGAGGGGCGGGGGAGCAGTACTTC,CASSLGGAGEQYF,-,TRBV7-2,-,TRBJ2-7
TGTGCCAGCAGTTTATTCTCCCCCTTGGGAGGGCCGGGATGGACAGATACGCAGTATTTT,CASSLFSPLGGPGWTDTQYF,TRBD2,TRBV27,-,TRBJ2-3
TGTGCCAGCAGCTCGGGACTAGTGGGGAATGAGCAGTTCTTC,CASSSGLVGNEQFF,TRBD2,TRBV14,-,TRBJ2-1
TGTGCCAGCAGCTTCCGGGTTCCCAATCAGCCCCAGCATTTT,CASSFRVPNQPQHF,-,TRBV5-8,-,TRBJ1-5
TGTGCCACACGTAGACAGGGGGCAAGCTCCTACGAGCAGTACTTC,CATRRQGASSYEQYF,TRBD1,TRBV15,-,TRBJ2-7
TGCGCCAGCACCACACACCGATGGCTAGCGAACTACAATGAGCAGTTCTTC,CASTTHRWLANYNEQFF,-,TRBV5-1,-,TRBJ2-1
TGTGCCAGCAGCTCCTCCGGTGGGGGGAACTATGGCTACACCTTC,CASSSSGGGNYGYTF,-,TRBV7-3,-,TRBJ1-2
TGTGCCAGTTGTCCGATCGGTCTCACCGGGGAGCTGTTTTTT,CASCPIGLTGELFF,-,TRBV6-6,-,TRBJ2-2
TGTGCCAGCAGCGTAAACAGGGCCACCGGGGAGCTGTTTTTT,CASSVNRATGELFF,-,TRBV9,-,TRBJ2-2
TGTGCCAGCATTCCAGGGACAGGTTACGAGCAGTACTTC,CASIPGTGYEQYF,TRBD1,TRBV7-8,-,TRBJ2-7
TGCAGCGTTTTTCGGACAGTAAAAGACTTCTCTGGAAACACCATATATTTT,CSVFRTVKDFSGNTIYF,-,TRBV29-1,-,TRBJ1-3
TGTGCCGGGCGGACAGGGGGTTACACTGAAGCTTTCTTT,CAGRTGGYTEAFF,TRBD1,TRBV30,few,TRBJ1-1
TGTGCCAGCAGCTTAAGTCGGGGGATGGCCGGGGAGCTGTTTTTT,CASSLSRGMAGELFF,-,TRBV11-3,once,TRBJ2-2
TGTGCCAGCAGCTTTCTAGCGGGAGGAGTGGGGGCCAACGTCCTGACTTTC,CASSFLAGGVGANVLTF,TRBD2,TRBV7-2,-,TRBJ2-6